The TCR beta chain under discussion was sequenced for a study of shared clonotypes between healthy human individuals (dated by TCRdb to the early 2020s). Some background on the complete study: The cohort included three men and a couple of women between 18 and 49 years of age. Per donor, three plates each were used for CD4 naive and CD4 memory, two for CD8 naive, and one for CD8 memory. To estimate repertoire size and how much clonotypes are shared between individuals, the study performed deep sequencing of blood TCR repertoires from a handful of healthy adults. To increase sequencing depth and limit assay-specific biases, different laboratories used diverse techniques to prepare libraries and sequence TCR repertoires. Per donor, leukapheresis produced somewhere between about 0.94 and 9.5 billion PBMCs.

With respect to this clone: The clone's antigen remains unknown. No base quality information exists; no much larger clone differs at one position.

CD8 naive samples consisted of CD45RO-negative cells that were positively selected for CCR7, yielding a CD45RA+CCR7+ population without TemRA cells. The donors were healthy, HIV-negative adults who had no recently reported acute infections or vaccinations. All donors were Caucasian adults living in Nashville, Tennessee, USA. Blood was collected by leukapheresis, and PBMCs were isolated by Ficoll-Histopaque density gradient centrifugation and then cryopreserved in liquid nitrogen vapor phase. Analytical flow cytometry was used to check the purity and quantity of every magnetically sorted T cell population. Genomic DNA was isolated from every sorted fraction and measured by UV absorbance on a Nanodrop 2000c. Beyond this particular receptor, the publication reports: Pairwise subsampling indicated that sequencing depth was expected to affect the degree of clonotype sharing among donors. Larger estimated clonotype richness was generally found for naive subsets than for memory subsets. Sharing across several donors was observed for approximately 4.6% of naive CD4, 3.5% of naive CD8, about 2.5% of memory CD4, and roughly 0.43% of memory CD8 clonotypes. Incomplete sequencing was indicated by rarefaction of sorted-subset datasets, despite the large sequencing depth. Sampling was limited to blood, and TCR repertoires in tissue likely differ from TCR repertoires in blood. The genetic and exposure-history diversity represented was limited by the small number of donors. Clonotypes shared by all four sorted-subset donors showed higher generation probabilities than non-shared clonotypes.

The CDR3 numbers 16 residues from cysteine through phenylalanine. Left in the record is the CDR3 DNA by itself, 48 bases read in frame from the first base. V has 0 bases trimmed and J has 4 bases trimmed; junction bases matching no gene number 6. CDR1 and CDR2, per the germline V gene, are LGHNA and YSLEER. TCR CDR3 regions were amplified from genomic DNA by multiplex PCR using the deep immunoSEQ assay. Extracted genomic DNA from each cell subset was distributed evenly across all wells of several immunoSEQ 96-well plates, and each plate was treated as a replicate. For sorted subsets, about 210 ng of genomic DNA, equivalent to 25,000 to 35,000 T cell genomes, went into each replicate PCR. Purified libraries were measured with a Qubit 3.0 fluorometer, size-checked on a Bioanalyzer 2100, and measured again with the KAPA Library Quantification kit. Every immunoSEQ 96-well plate was sequenced on a separate single-read 150-cycle Illumina NextSeq 550 flow cell. From the authors' description of their analysis: Because the immunoSEQ output held only junctional sequences and lacked quality scores, the filtering could not match the filtering applied to full-length reads. To assign V/J genes and CDR3, sequences were annotated against IMGT germline references using PyIR, a Python wrapper for IgBLAST v1.9. Reads were filtered out if the reads had weak V/J assignments (E-value above 1e-6), no CDR3, stop codons, out-of-frame junctions, or ambiguous translated residues. V3J clonotypes were defined as sequences sharing an identical inferred V gene, J gene, and CDR3 amino acid sequence. The percentage overlap between two repertoires was calculated by dividing the number of shared unique clonotypes by the size of the smaller repertoire. Repertoire richness was assessed with RTK rarefaction, the Chao1 estimator, and Recon v2.1 estimates of unobserved clonotypes. OLGA was used to compute generation probabilities for all TCRbeta clonotypes that the gDNA method yielded from a handful of donors. What TCRdb holds here is the immuneACCESS table cut down to in-frame rearrangements. Part of the clones is not present; checked against another copy, under half of the missing clones reflect an unresolved V gene, and the others are unexplained. V and J calls and clone size are as listed in that table; D and trimming were resolved from the DNA. The sample table shows around 600,000 clones, and nearly 98% are seen once. Of the sample, roughly 0.29% falls within the top ten clones.

Rearrangement joined TRBV4-3 to TRBJ2-1, with 7 middle bases fitting TRBD2. Sequenced sample: naive CD8+ T cells sorted from blood. What this sample's cell subset or site label stands for: CD45RA+CCR7+. The receptor comes from a man aged 25-40 years in good health. The bases are TGCGCCAGCAGCCAAGATCCCCTAGCGGCATACAATGAGCAGTTCTTC. This is translated as CASSQDPLAAYNEQFF.